One and the same sample provided the 32 T cell receptor beta chains below, sequenced in a study of response to subunit inactivated influenza vaccine. In TCRdb, the RT-PCR reads were re-called with MiXCR into one record per CDR3 protein. The profile covers around 570,000 distinct CDR3 sequences, with approximately 7.1% appearing a single time and roughly 13% taken by the ten largest. Source: PBMCs from blood, taken approximately 25 months after vaccination. These receptors all stem from a man in his fifties or sixties who received an inactivated influenza vaccine.

This clonotype has only a few counts. V usage is TRBV7-9 and J usage is TRBJ2-5; D might be TRBD2 (5 bases). Germline lookup yields CDR1 SEHNR and CDR2 FQNEAQ (reference sequence). This CDR3 spans 13 amino acids. Deletions cut 8 bases from V and 1 base from J, with 11 bases between. CDR3 sequence reads: CASLRGPQETQYF. In DNA, the CDR3 is TGTGCCAGCCTCCGCGGGCCCCAAGAGACCCAGTACTTC.

This clonotype has a handful of counts. The chain is built from TRBV20-1 and TRBJ1-1; 7 nucleotides line up with TRBD1. This CDR3 has 10 residues. V gave up 6 bases and J gave up 8 bases; unmatched junction bases: 3. Per germline, CDR1 DFQATT and CDR2 SNEGSKA (reference sequence). The CDR3 protein is CSAMTGEAFF. CDR3 nucleotide sequence: TGCAGTGCCATGACAGGGGAAGCTTTCTTT.

At least ten counts were recorded for this clonotype. The chain uses TRBV29-1 and TRBJ2-3; a possible D gene is TRBD1 (5 bases). Germline V gene lookup returns CDR1 SQVTM and CDR2 ANQGSEA. Between the trimmed V and J ends, which lost 1 base and 0 bases, there was a span of 11 bases. The CDR3 runs 15 residues. CDR3 amino acids: CSVEGDRDSTDTQYF. The DNA for the CDR3 is TGCAGCGTTGAAGGAGACAGAGACAGCACAGATACGCAGTATTTT.

In its sample, this clonotype was seen many times. The chain has TRBV6-1 and TRBJ2-1; 8 nucleotides align to TRBD1. V dropped 10 bases and J dropped 7; count of bases not matched to a gene: 12. CDR1 and CDR2 (germline): MNHNS, SASEGT. This CDR3 comprises 14 residues. Here the CDR3 reads CATTPGQELNEQFF. In DNA form, the CDR3 reads TGTGCCACCACACCGGGACAGGAATTAAATGAGCAGTTCTTC.

This clonotype was counted a single time. A clone one base away is much larger, so this may be a read error. The V call is TRBV20-1, the J call TRBJ1-2; D not resolved. This CDR3 has 15 residues. CDR1 is DFQATT, CDR2 SNEGSKA, per germline (reference sequence). Trimming removed 3 bases from V and 6 bases from J, with 20 bases in between. The DNA for the CDR3 is TGCAGTGCTAGCCCCTTTTCGGGCAGCCTCCATGGCTACACCTTC. It is translated as CSASPFSGSLHGYTF.

Ten or more counts support this clonotype. CDR3 bases: TGTGCCAGCAGTACCGAGGACTTCCCCTACGAGCAGTACTTC. Its protein product is CASSTEDFPYEQYF. This chain uses TRBV12-3 or TRBV12-4 with TRBJ2-7; D might be TRBD2 (5 bases). V lost 5 bases, J lost 2 bases, and 13 bases lay in between. This CDR3 spans 14 amino acids.

This clonotype was detected ten times or more. The gene calls are TRBV7-9 and TRBJ2-3; 10 positions match TRBD2. Unmatched junction bases numbered 6, after V lost 2 bases and J lost 1 base. Per the germline V gene, CDR1 is SEHNR and CDR2 is FQNEAQ (reference sequence). This CDR3 has 17 residues. CDR3 in amino acids: CASSLLGTSDRTDTQYF. The CDR3 coding sequence is TGTGCCAGCAGCTTATTAGGGACTAGCGACCGCACAGATACGCAGTATTTT.

In this sample, this clonotype turned up a few times. The V and J genes are TRBV5-1 and TRBJ2-2, with 9 positions matching TRBD2. CDR1 and CDR2 (germline): SGHRS, YFSETQ. Trimming removed 4 bases from V and 4 bases from J; junction bases left unmatched: 8. The CDR3 runs to 16 residues. CDR3 sequence: CASSPLAGVSTGELFF. The CDR3 bases are TGCGCCAGCAGCCCCTTAGCGGGGGTGTCCACCGGGGAGCTGTTTTTT.

The chain uses TRBV23-1 and TRBJ2-7, with D tentatively TRBD1 or TRBD2 (6 bases each). TRBV23-1 is given ORF status, its function remaining uncertain. The CDR3 covers 14 residues. V was clipped by 8 bases and J by 6 bases, with 20 bases between them. This CDR3 is CASPGDPGAGEQYF. CDR3 nucleotides: TGCGCCAGCCCGGGCGATCCGGGGGCGGGCGAGCAGTACTTC.

This clonotype was seen at least ten times. The V call is TRBV18, the J call TRBJ1-1; D is unclear. The CDR3 sequence is 14 residues long. The germline V and J ends were trimmed by 3 bases and 1 base, with 9 bases remaining between them. Germline CDR1 is KGHSH and CDR2 is LQKENI. The CDR3 bases are TGTGCCAGCTCACCCAGGACGGAGAACACTGAAGCTTTCTTT. Its protein product is CASSPRTENTEAFF. Combining the CDR3 with reference TRBV18 and TRBJ1-1 gives the whole variable domain NAGVMQNPRHLVRRRGQEARLRCSPMKGHSHVYWYRQLPEEGLKFMVYLQKENIIDESGMPKERFSAEFPKEGPSILRIQQVVRGDSAAYFCASSPRTENTEAFFGQGTRLTVV.

There are many counts of this clonotype. The rearrangement uses TRBV11-1 and TRBJ2-1; the match to TRBD2 covers 13 bases. CDR3 length: 15 amino acids. Germline CDR1 SGHAT, CDR2 FQDESV (reference sequence). V lost 5 bases to trimming and J lost 9 bases; unmatched junction nucleotides: 7. In nucleotides, the CDR3 is TGTGCCAGCAGCCTTGCGGGACTAGCGGGACGTGAGCAGTTCTTC. It is translated as CASSLAGLAGREQFF.

This clonotype appeared many times. V usage is TRBV24-1 and J usage is TRBJ2-5; 8 nucleotides align to TRBD2. The CDR3 sequence is 15 residues long. V shed 5 bases, J shed 5 bases, and the junction held 9 bases outside the gene matches. The germline CDR1 and CDR2 sequences are KGHDR and SFDVKD. CDR3 in amino acids: CATSATGTSRETQYF. The DNA of the CDR3 is TGTGCCACCAGTGCGACCGGGACTAGTCGGGAGACCCAGTACTTC.

The genes are TRBV9 and TRBJ2-3, with D unclear. Germline V CDR1 and CDR2: SGDLS, YYNGEE. V was shortened by 0 bases and J by 0 bases, with 8 bases between the two germline ends. The CDR3 sequence is 15 residues long. CDR3 DNA: TGTGCCAGCAGCGTAGAGGGTAGCAGCACAGATACGCAGTATTTT. It codes for CASSVEGSSTDTQYF.

CDR3 protein: CASSEVQGAIMNTEAFF. DNA of the CDR3: TGTGCCAGCAGTGAAGTGCAGGGGGCGATCATGAACACTGAAGCTTTCTTT. V and J are TRBV2 and TRBJ1-1; 8 bases are shared with TRBD1. Germline CDR1 and CDR2: SNHLY and FYNNEI. This CDR3 contains 17 residues. J lost 0 bases, V lost 1 base, and 7 bases had no gene match.

This rearrangement joins TRBV6-2 or TRBV6-3 to TRBJ2-7; D not certain. This CDR3 has 13 residues. Germline CDR1 and CDR2: MNHEY and SVGEGT. V dropped 2 bases and J dropped 3 bases, with 8 bases sitting between them. The CDR3 region has the DNA TGTGCCAGCAGTTACCCGGCGGTCTACGAGCAGTACTTC. This translates into CASSYPAVYEQYF.

This clonotype has at least ten counts. The V gene is TRBV6-1, the J gene TRBJ2-7; D possibly corresponds to TRBD1 (6 bases). The length of the CDR3 is 13 residues. Germline V gives CDR1 MNHNS, CDR2 SASEGT. Trimming shortened V by 5 bases and J by 2 bases, and 10 bases separated the two germline ends. In nucleotides, the CDR3 is TGTGCCAGCAGTCAACAGGGTGCCTACGAGCAGTACTTC. This gives the protein CASSQQGAYEQYF.

This clonotype was detected many times. V usage is TRBV11-1 and J usage is TRBJ1-1; D gene unclear. Germline CDR1 SGHAT, CDR2 FQDESV (reference sequence). V was cut by 2 bases and J by 0 bases, with 19 bases left in between. CDR3 length: 18 amino acids. This CDR3 reads CASSLRRVNQLMNTEAFF. In nucleotides, the CDR3 is TGTGCCAGCAGCTTACGAAGGGTAAACCAACTAATGAACACTGAAGCTTTCTTT.

This clonotype was counted only a few times. This chain connects TRBV5-5 to TRBJ2-1; 8 bases agree with TRBD1. This CDR3 is 16 amino acids long. CDR1 is SGHKS and CDR2 is YYEKEE in the germline V gene (reference sequence). With 4 bases clipped from V and 1 base from J, the junction kept 7 bases outside the gene matches. CDR3 sequence: CASSPRTGQSYNEQFF. CDR3 DNA sequence: TGTGCCAGCAGCCCTCGGACAGGGCAGTCCTACAATGAGCAGTTCTTC. Variable domain in full (rest from reference TRBV5-5 and TRBJ2-1): DAGVTQSPTHLIKTRGQQVTLRCSPISGHKSVSWYQQVLGQGPQFIFQYYEKEERGRGNFPDRFSARQFPNYSSELNVNALLLGDSALYLCASSPRTGQSYNEQFFGPGTRLTVL.

This clonotype was seen repeatedly, ten times or more. V gene TRBV12-3 or TRBV12-4 combines with J gene TRBJ2-1, with 10 nucleotides matching TRBD1. Germline trimming cut 5 bases from V and 10 bases from J; bases unmatched to any gene: 8. This CDR3 contains 14 residues. CDR3 sequence: CASSPGQGSMEQFF. The CDR3 coding sequence is TGTGCCAGCAGTCCGGGACAGGGGAGTATGGAGCAGTTCTTC.

This clonotype was counted between two and nine times. The rearrangement joins TRBV28 to TRBJ2-7; the D gene is possibly TRBD1 (5 bases). CDR3 length: 15 residues. CDR1 and CDR2 (germline): MDHEN, SYDVKM. Trimming stripped 6 bases from V and 5 bases from J, with 20 bases between. In DNA form, the CDR3 reads TGTGCCAGCAGCTTAGGGGCGACAGTGCGAGACGAGCAGTACTTC. Its protein is CASSLGATVRDEQYF.

This clonotype appeared many times. The chain combines TRBV27 with TRBJ2-2, with D perhaps matching TRBD1 (5 bases). Germline V gives CDR1 MNHEY, CDR2 SMNVEV (reference sequence). The V gene lost 3 bases and the J gene lost 9 bases, with 17 bases spanning the gap. This CDR3 has 15 residues. CDR3 DNA: TGTGCCAGCAGTTTTAAGGGGTATGGTAGCCGGGAGCTGTTTTTT. Protein product: CASSFKGYGSRELFF.

There are many counts of this clonotype. This CDR3 is CATSMGPNEQFF. In nucleotides, the CDR3 is TGTGCCACCAGCATGGGCCCGAATGAGCAGTTCTTC. The rearrangement joins TRBV15 to TRBJ2-1; no clear D gene. The CDR3 runs to 12 residues. CDR1 and CDR2 from the germline V gene are LNHNV and YYDKDF (reference sequence). V dropped 4 bases and J dropped 7 bases, with 8 bases sitting between them.

This clonotype was recorded at least ten times. The CDR3 reads CASSQEGAYTIYF. CDR3 DNA: TGTGCCAGCAGCCAAGAAGGGGCGTACACCATATATTTT. This chain uses TRBV3-1 with TRBJ1-3; possibly TRBD1 for D (5 bases). V was pared by 0 bases and J by 8 bases, with 8 bases between. The CDR3 has 13 residues. Germline lookup yields CDR1 LGHDT and CDR2 YNNKEL (reference sequence).

The rearrangement uses TRBV12-3 or TRBV12-4 and TRBJ2-1; the match to TRBD2 covers 11 bases. The CDR3 is 14 residues long. After removal of 3 bases from V and 7 bases from J, the junction contained 2 bases not matched to a gene. In DNA form, the CDR3 reads TGTGCCAGCAGTTTTACTAGCGGGGGAAATGAGCAGTTCTTC. This gives the protein CASSFTSGGNEQFF.

For this clonotype: A much larger clonotype is one base distant, so this may be a read error. The genes are TRBV3-1 and TRBJ2-7; maybe TRBD1 (6 bases). Germline-derived CDR1 and CDR2 are LGHDT and YNNKEL (reference sequence). Trimming pared 8 bases from V and 4 bases from J, leaving 6 bases between. There are 10 residues in the CDR3. The CDR3 region has the DNA TGTGCCAGCGGACAGTACGAGCAGTACTTC. Its protein product is CASGQYEQYF.

The chain carries TRBV5-1 and TRBJ2-2; D possibly corresponds to TRBD2 (5 bases). The V and J ends lost 4 bases and 0 bases respectively, with 16 bases between them. The length of the CDR3 is 17 residues. The germline gives CDR1 SGHRS, CDR2 YFSETQ. The CDR3, as DNA: TGCGCCAGCAGCCCCGGGGTGGCAGGAGCGAACACCGGGGAGCTGTTTTTT. Its protein product is CASSPGVAGANTGELFF.

This clonotype has a count of ten or more. V gene TRBV5-1 combines with J gene TRBJ2-7; D is possibly TRBD1 (6 bases). CDR1 and CDR2 from the germline V gene are SGHRS and YFSETQ. This CDR3 comprises 16 residues. V shed 0 bases and J shed 5 bases, with 18 bases lying between them. The CDR3 loop is CASSLGSGHNPHEQYF. CDR3 DNA: TGCGCCAGCAGCTTGGGTTCGGGACACAATCCCCACGAGCAGTACTTC.

The sample holds many counts of this clonotype. This chain connects TRBV28 to TRBJ1-5; D remains unclear. The V end lost 6 bases, the J end lost 3 bases, and 15 bases lay between the germline ends. The CDR3 is 15 residues long. Looked up from germline, CDR1 is MDHEN and CDR2 is SYDVKM. CDR3 in amino acids: CASRPVNGNNQPQHF. CDR3 bases: TGTGCCAGCAGACCCGTGAACGGGAACAATCAGCCCCAGCATTTT.

The sample holds many counts of this clonotype. The chain has TRBV20-1 and TRBJ2-3; 8 nucleotides match TRBD1. J gave up 2 bases and V 6 bases, and 4 bases lay outside the gene matches. CDR3 length: 13 residues. The germline gives CDR1 DFQATT, CDR2 SNEGSKA (reference sequence). The CDR3 coding sequence is TGCAGTGCCCTGGACAGGGCCACAGATACGCAGTATTTT. Its translation is CSALDRATDTQYF.

This clonotype was picked up many times. The V call is TRBV28, the J call TRBJ2-6, with D perhaps TRBD2 (5 bases). The CDR3 totals 21 residues. Trimming pared 2 bases from V and 1 base from J, leaving 24 bases between. Per the germline V gene, CDR1 is MDHEN and CDR2 is SYDVKM. Written as DNA, the CDR3 is TGTGCCAGCAGTTTAGTCAGCCCTAGCTTTGCAGCCCAATCTGGGGCCAACGTCCTGACTTTC. Protein product: CASSLVSPSFAAQSGANVLTF.

A word on this clonotype: This could be a read error, since a much larger clone is one nucleotide away. The chain combines TRBV4-2 with TRBJ2-1; D call uncertain. Germline CDR1 is LGHNA and CDR2 is YNFKEQ. V was clipped by 4 bases and J by 0 bases, with 10 bases between them. There are 15 residues in the CDR3. Here the CDR3 reads CASSLLQTSYNEQFF. CDR3 in DNA: TGTGCCAGCAGCCTCCTCCAGACCTCCTACAATGAGCAGTTCTTC.

V and J are TRBV11-2 and TRBJ2-7; a possible D gene is TRBD2 (6 bases). This CDR3 is built from 14 residues. The germline V and J ends were trimmed by 0 bases and 6 bases, with 12 bases remaining between them. Germline-derived CDR1 and CDR2 are SGHAT and FQNNGV. The CDR3 nucleotides are TGTGCCAGCAGCTTAGAGGGAACTAGCTCCGAGCAGTACTTC. It is translated as CASSLEGTSSEQYF.